These 10 T cell receptor beta chains share one sample of origin, sequenced in a study of cytotoxic CD8 clonotypes in ibrutinib-treated CLL. Measured with immunoSEQ multiplex PCR; TCRdb has only the in-frame clones, and not every one. This sample yields more than 12,000 clones, of which less than 70% are seen a single time; 9.5% to 15% belongs to the top ten. The sequences come from PBMCs, collected before ibrutinib treatment. These receptor sequences come from a human donor with chronic lymphocytic leukemia.

This clone was counted only a few times. The rearrangement uses TRBV27 and TRBJ1-2, with D uncertain. V was shortened by 5 bases and J by 5 bases, with 15 bases between the two germline ends. Germline V gives CDR1 MNHEY, CDR2 SMNVEV (reference sequence). This CDR3 has 14 residues. The CDR3 is CASSLFGGIYGYTF. CDR3 in DNA: TGTGCCAGCAGTCTTTTCGGAGGCATATATGGCTACACCTTC.

This chain connects TRBV5-1 to TRBJ2-3; D is ambiguous. V lost 4 bases and J lost 5, with 11 bases in between. Per germline, CDR1 SGHRS and CDR2 YFSETQ. CDR3 size: 13 residues. In DNA, the CDR3 is TGCGCCAGCAGCCCCCAGCCACGAGATACGCAGTATTTT. Translating gives CASSPQPRDTQYF.

The chain's CDR3 is CAVGSGRYQETQYF. In DNA, the CDR3 is TGTGCCGTCGGGAGCGGGAGGTACCAAGAGACCCAGTACTTC. The V gene is TRBV28, the J gene TRBJ2-5, with TRBD2 matching over 9 bases. The CDR3 is 14 residues long. Germline CDR1 is MDHEN and CDR2 is SYDVKM. J was trimmed by 0 bases and V by 11 bases; bases with no gene match: 7. The whole variable domain, remainder taken from reference TRBV28 and TRBJ2-5, is DVKVTQSSRYLVKRTGEKVFLECVQDMDHENMFWYRQDPGLGLRLIYFSYDVKMKEKGDIPEGYSVSREKKERFSLILESASTNQTSMYLCAVGSGRYQETQYFGPGTRLLVL.

This clone is deemed medium-sized. The chain recombines TRBV19 with TRBJ2-2; D might be TRBD1 (6 bases). The CDR3 is 17 residues long. Germline values: CDR1 LNHDA, CDR2 SQIVND (reference sequence). Deletions cut 5 bases from V and 7 bases from J, with 23 bases between. The DNA of the CDR3 is TGTGCCAGTAGTTTCCTAGCTCCGACAGGTACGGTCGGGGAGCTGTTTTTT. It codes for CASSFLAPTGTVGELFF.

This clone turned up a few times. V is TRBV27 and J is TRBJ2-2; D perhaps matches TRBD1 (6 bases). Germline CDR1 MNHEY, CDR2 SMNVEV (reference sequence). The CDR3 totals 13 residues. V dropped 6 bases and J dropped 6 bases, with 11 bases sitting between them. The CDR3 spells CASRQGRSGELFF. CDR3 in DNA: TGTGCCAGCAGGCAGGGGCGGTCCGGGGAGCTGTTTTTT.

This chain uses TRBV5-1 with TRBJ2-5; no firm D call. Germline values: CDR1 SGHRS, CDR2 YFSETQ. The CDR3 runs to 14 residues. V lost 6 bases, J lost 5 bases, and 17 bases lay in between. CDR3 DNA: TGCGCCAGCAACCCTGGTGGGCCTTTGGAGACCCAGTACTTC. Protein product: CASNPGGPLETQYF.

The chain combines TRBV21-1 with TRBJ1-1. TRBV21-1 has pseudogene status. The CDR3 contains 11 residues. CDR3 region: CASSNVDEAFF. CDR3 bases: TGTGCCAGCAGCAACGTGGATGAAGCTTTCTTT.

The chain links TRBV28 to TRBJ1-5, with 10 bases matching TRBD1. The CDR3 has 17 amino acids. Germline V gives CDR1 MDHEN, CDR2 SYDVKM. The V segment lost 5 bases and the J segment 4 bases; nucleotides outside the gene matches: 11. The CDR3 spells CASSLPGQGSINQPQHF. The CDR3 DNA reads as TGTGCCAGCAGTCTCCCGGGACAGGGGTCGATTAATCAGCCCCAGCATTTT.

The rearrangement uses TRBV5-1 and TRBJ1-3; D uncertain. CDR1 is SGHRS, CDR2 YFSETQ, per germline. This CDR3 spans 16 amino acids. The V end lost 4 bases, the J end lost 0 bases, and 14 bases lay between the germline ends. CDR3 nucleotide sequence: TGCGCCAGCAGCCAGAGTGGGTCCTCCTCTGGAAACACCATATATTTT. Amino acid sequence: CASSQSGSSSGNTIYF.

The J gene is TRBJ2-7, the V gene TRBV18, with D unclear. CDR1 is KGHSH and CDR2 is LQKENI in the germline V gene. With 1 base removed from V and 6 bases from J, the gap between germline ends came to 10 bases. There are 13 residues in the CDR3. CDR3 region: CASSPQSSGEQYV. The CDR3 nucleotides are TGTGCCAGCTCACCACAGTCGTCGGGCGAGCAGTACGTC.